This TCR beta chain was captured in a study of T cells after posttransplantation cyclophosphamide. Clones were read by immunoSEQ multiplex PCR, and TCRdb kept only the in-frame ones, dropping some. The sample has approximately 32,000 clones, 80% to 90% seen once; the top ten hold about 16%. Trimming removed 5 bases from V and 3 bases from J, with 17 bases in between. CDR1 and CDR2 (germline): MNHEY, SMNVEV (reference sequence). CDR3 size: 15 residues. The sequenced sample consisted of PBMCs. This chain links TRBV27 with TRBJ2-7, with TRBD1 as a possible D gene (5 bases). The TCR originated in a woman in her thirties or forties with a blood cancer, CMV-positive, and with a related stem cell donor. CDR3 protein: CASSTLRGLGYEQYF. CDR3 bases: TGTGCCAGCAGTACCCTTAGGGGATTGGGCTACGAGCAGTACTTC.